These 10 T cell receptor beta chains originate from one sample sequenced in a study of shared clonotypes between healthy human individuals. Some clones are missing from TCRdb's copy, which holds only in-frame ones; the method was immunoSEQ multiplex PCR. The sample has 2 million to 2.5 million clones, 93% seen once; the top ten hold roughly 0.36%. The specimen was naive CD4+ T cells from PBMCs. This sample's subset: CD45RA+ positively selected. These receptors were taken from a man between 18 and 29 years old in good health. Some clones in this sample may be carry-over from other donors' samples.

The V call is TRBV7-2, the J call TRBJ2-1, with D perhaps TRBD1 or TRBD2 (6 bases each). V dropped 2 bases and J dropped 2 bases, with 10 bases sitting between them. CDR1 SGHTA and CDR2 FQGNSA come from the germline V gene. The CDR3 is made up of 15 amino acids. CDR3 sequence reads: CASSLKGGTYNEQFF. The CDR3 region has the DNA TGTGCCAGCAGCTTAAAGGGGGGTACCTACAATGAGCAGTTCTTC.

The chain has TRBV28 and TRBJ1-6; 8 nucleotides match TRBD1. The CDR3 has 18 amino acids. The J segment lost 7 bases and the V segment lost 8 bases, leaving 19 bases of the junction unmatched. Per the germline V gene, CDR1 is MDHEN and CDR2 is SYDVKM. CDR3 coding DNA: TGTGCCAGCCTCACGGGTGGCAGGGGGCGAGGAGGGAATTCACCCCTCCACTTT. This translates into CASLTGGRGRGGNSPLHF. The whole variable domain, remainder taken from reference TRBV28 and TRBJ1-6, is DVKVTQSSRYLVKRTGEKVFLECVQDMDHENMFWYRQDPGLGLRLIYFSYDVKMKEKGDIPEGYSVSREKKERFSLILESASTNQTSMYLCASLTGGRGRGGNSPLHFGNGTRLTVT.

The chain uses TRBV10-3 and TRBJ1-2; perhaps TRBD1 as D (5 bases). V was pared by 3 bases and J by 4 bases, with 12 bases between. The CDR3 sequence is 14 residues long. Germline values: CDR1 ENHRY, CDR2 SYGVKD. The CDR3: CAISDGEGPYGYTF. The CDR3 coding sequence is TGTGCCATCAGTGACGGGGAGGGACCCTATGGCTACACCTTC.

The chain joins TRBV6-5 to TRBJ1-2, with 12 bases matching TRBD1. CDR3 size: 15 residues. Trimming took 6 bases from V and 4 from J; bases not matched to a gene: 6. CDR1 MNHEY and CDR2 SVGAGI come from the germline V gene. CDR3 amino acids: CASRDPGQGAYGYTF. In nucleotides, the CDR3 is TGTGCCAGCAGGGATCCGGGACAGGGGGCCTATGGCTACACCTTC.

This clone was seen a single time. J is TRBJ2-7 and V is TRBV6-1; D is perhaps TRBD1 (6 bases). Germline CDR1 is MNHNS and CDR2 is SASEGT. V was clipped by 7 bases and J by 5 bases, with 18 bases between them. The CDR3 consists of 14 residues. CDR3 region: CASITGPRVHEQYF. As DNA, the CDR3 is TGTGCCAGCATTACAGGGCCGAGAGTCCACGAGCAGTACTTC.

As to this clone: The sample contains more than one DNA sequence encoding this CDR3. The chain couples TRBV7-3 to TRBJ2-3, with TRBD1 as a possible D gene (5 bases). The CDR3 extends over 14 amino acids. V lost 4 bases, J lost 2 bases, and 10 bases lay in between. The V gene's germline CDR1 is SGHTA and CDR2 FQGTGA. This CDR3 reads CASSSGAPTDTQYF. CDR3 nucleotide sequence: TGTGCCAGCAGCTCTGGGGCGCCCACAGATACGCAGTATTTT.

The gene calls are TRBV9 and TRBJ1-1, with 12 positions matching TRBD1. The V and J ends lost 3 bases and 1 base, in that order; junction bases with no gene match: 7. The germline V gene encodes CDR1 SGDLS and CDR2 YYNGEE. The CDR3 length is 17 residues. The CDR3, as DNA: TGTGCCAGCAGCGGCGATTGGGACAGGGGGCAGAACACTGAAGCTTTCTTT. The encoded protein is CASSGDWDRGQNTEAFF.

The V and J genes are TRBV30 and TRBJ1-2, with TRBD1 as a possible D gene (5 bases). This CDR3 has 13 residues. Between the trimmed V and J ends, which lost 2 bases and 8 bases, there was a span of 15 bases. Germline CDR1 is GTSNPN and CDR2 is SVGIG (reference sequence). This CDR3 is CAWSPRGVQGYTF. CDR3 bases: TGTGCCTGGAGTCCCCGGGGGGTTCAGGGCTACACCTTC.

The V and J genes are TRBV2 and TRBJ1-5; a possible D gene is TRBD1 (6 bases). The CDR3 has 13 residues. Trimming removed 5 bases at V and 7 bases at J, with 12 bases between. Germline values: CDR1 SNHLY, CDR2 FYNNEI. CDR3 DNA: TGTGCCAGCAGTAGGGGGGATGTGCAGCCCCAGCATTTT. It translates to CASSRGDVQPQHF.

The chain is built from TRBV5-1 and TRBJ2-3; the D gene is possibly TRBD2 (5 bases). This CDR3 region has 13 residues. In germline, CDR1 is SGHRS, CDR2 YFSETQ. Trimming pared 4 bases from V and 6 bases from J, leaving 12 bases between. CDR3 sequence reads: CASSTGNFDTQYF. CDR3 coding DNA: TGCGCCAGCAGCACGGGGAACTTTGATACGCAGTATTTT.